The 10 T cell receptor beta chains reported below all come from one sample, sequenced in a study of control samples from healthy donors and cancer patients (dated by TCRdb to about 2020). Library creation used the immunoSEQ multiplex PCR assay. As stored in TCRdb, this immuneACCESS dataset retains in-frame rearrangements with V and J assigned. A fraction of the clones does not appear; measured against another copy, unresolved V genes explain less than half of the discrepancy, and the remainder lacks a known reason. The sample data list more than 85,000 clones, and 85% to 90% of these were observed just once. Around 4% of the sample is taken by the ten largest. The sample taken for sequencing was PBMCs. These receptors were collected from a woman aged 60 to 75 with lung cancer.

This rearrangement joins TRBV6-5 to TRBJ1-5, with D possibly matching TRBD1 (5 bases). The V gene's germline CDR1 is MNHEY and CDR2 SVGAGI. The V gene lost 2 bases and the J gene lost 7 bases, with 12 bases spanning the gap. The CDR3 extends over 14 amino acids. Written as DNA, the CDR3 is TGTGCCAGCAGTTACCACAAGTGGGGGCAGCCCCAGCATTTT. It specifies CASSYHKWGQPQHF.

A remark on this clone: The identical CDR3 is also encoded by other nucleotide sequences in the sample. CDR3: CASSQDFSGANVLTF. The DNA for the CDR3 is TGTGCCAGCAGCCAAGATTTCTCTGGGGCCAACGTCCTGACTTTC. The rearrangement joins TRBV3-1 (or the pseudogene TRBV3-2) to TRBJ2-6; D call uncertain. The germline V and J ends were trimmed by 0 bases and 0 bases, with 3 bases remaining between them. The CDR3 spans 15 residues. CDR1 and CDR2 (germline): LGHDT, YNNKEL (reference sequence).

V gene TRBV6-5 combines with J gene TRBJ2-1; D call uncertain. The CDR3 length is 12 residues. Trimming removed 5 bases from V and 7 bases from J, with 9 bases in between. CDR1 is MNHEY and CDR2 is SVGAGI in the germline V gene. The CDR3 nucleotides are TGTGCCAGCAGTCGCCTAGGGAATGAGCAGTTCTTC. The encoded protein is CASSRLGNEQFF.

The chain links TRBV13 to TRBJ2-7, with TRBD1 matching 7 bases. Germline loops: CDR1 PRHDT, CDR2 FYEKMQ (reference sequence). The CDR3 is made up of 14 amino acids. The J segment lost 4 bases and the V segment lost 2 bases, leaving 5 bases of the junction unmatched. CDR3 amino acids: CASSLTGAAYEQYF. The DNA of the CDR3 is TGTGCCAGCAGCTTAACAGGGGCCGCATACGAGCAGTACTTC.

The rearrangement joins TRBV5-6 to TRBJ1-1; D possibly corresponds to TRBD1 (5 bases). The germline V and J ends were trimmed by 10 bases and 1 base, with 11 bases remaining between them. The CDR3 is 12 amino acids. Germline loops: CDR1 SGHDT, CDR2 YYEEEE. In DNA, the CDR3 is TGTGCCGCGGGGCACCAGAACACTGAAGCTTTCTTT. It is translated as CAAGHQNTEAFF.

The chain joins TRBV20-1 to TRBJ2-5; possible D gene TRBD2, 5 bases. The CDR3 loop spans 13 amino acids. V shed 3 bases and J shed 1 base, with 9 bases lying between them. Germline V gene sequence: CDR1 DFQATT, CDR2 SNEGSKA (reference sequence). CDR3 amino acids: CSASNLAQETQYF. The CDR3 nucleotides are TGCAGTGCTAGTAACCTAGCCCAAGAGACCCAGTACTTC.

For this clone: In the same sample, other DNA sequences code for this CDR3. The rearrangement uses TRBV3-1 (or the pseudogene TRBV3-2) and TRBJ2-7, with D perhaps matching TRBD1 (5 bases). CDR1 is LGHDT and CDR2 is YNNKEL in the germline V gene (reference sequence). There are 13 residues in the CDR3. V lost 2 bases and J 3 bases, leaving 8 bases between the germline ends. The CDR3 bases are TGTGCCAGCAGCCAACTCCAGGGCTACGAGCAGTACTTC. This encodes CASSQLQGYEQYF.

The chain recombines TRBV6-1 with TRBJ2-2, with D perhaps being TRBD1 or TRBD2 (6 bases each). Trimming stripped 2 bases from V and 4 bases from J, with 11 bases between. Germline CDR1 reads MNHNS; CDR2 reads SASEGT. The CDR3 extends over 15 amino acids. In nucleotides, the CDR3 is TGTGCCAGCAGTGAAAGGGGGGTGGTCACCGGGGAGCTGTTTTTT. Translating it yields CASSERGVVTGELFF.

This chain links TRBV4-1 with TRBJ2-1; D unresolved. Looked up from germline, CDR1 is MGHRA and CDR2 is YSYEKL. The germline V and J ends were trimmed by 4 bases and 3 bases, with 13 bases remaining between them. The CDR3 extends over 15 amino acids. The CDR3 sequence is CASSLGHFDYNEQFF. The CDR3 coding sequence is TGCGCCAGCAGCCTAGGGCACTTCGACTACAATGAGCAGTTCTTC.

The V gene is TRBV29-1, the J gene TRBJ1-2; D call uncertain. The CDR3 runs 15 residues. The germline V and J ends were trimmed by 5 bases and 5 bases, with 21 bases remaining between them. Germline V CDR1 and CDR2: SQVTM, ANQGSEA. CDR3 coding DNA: TGCAGCGTTTCCGAAGACCAACGGAGAGGATATGGCTACACCTTC. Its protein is CSVSEDQRRGYGYTF.